The 15 T cell receptor beta chains below come from one sample, sequenced in a study of cytomegalovirus exposure and HLA in healthy donors. Vbeta (60) and Jbeta (13) primers were used in the PCR. Clones were sequenced by immunoSEQ multiplex PCR, and TCRdb holds only the in-frame ones, with some missing. In the table there are about 120,000 clones, about 85% of which are singletons. The sequencing input was PBMCs. Receptors were obtained from a man aged 18 to 29 in good health and CMV-seropositive.

The chain is built from TRBV13 and TRBJ1-2; D unclear. This CDR3 contains 14 residues. V was cut by 1 base and J by 4 bases, with 10 bases left in between. Looked up from germline, CDR1 is PRHDT and CDR2 is FYEKMQ (reference sequence). Here the CDR3 reads CASSLEGAGYGYTF. The CDR3 DNA sequence: TGTGCCAGCAGCTTAGAGGGAGCGGGCTATGGCTACACCTTC.

This clone was seen more than once but under ten times. Germline is not matched at one junction end, which may reflect a read error. CDR3 amino acids: CSSSPSVRTVGYTF. The CDR3 DNA reads as TGTTCCAGCAGCCCGTCGGTCCGAACTGTAGGCTACACCTTC. This chain connects TRBV7-9 to TRBJ1-2; unclear D gene. Germline V lookup: CDR1 SEHNR, CDR2 FQNEAQ (reference sequence). This CDR3 comprises 14 residues.

The V gene is TRBV9, the J gene TRBJ2-2; D is unresolved. The ends were cut back, 5 bases at V and 5 bases at J, with 10 bases in the middle. The CDR3 length is 13 residues. CDR1 SGDLS and CDR2 YYNGEE come from the germline V gene. CDR3 amino acids: CASSDEVTGELFF. Here the CDR3 DNA reads TGTGCCAGCAGTGATGAGGTTACCGGGGAGCTGTTTTTT.

The chain joins TRBV19 to TRBJ1-6; no clear D gene. V was trimmed by 0 bases and J by 14 bases, leaving 11 bases between them. This CDR3 region has 13 residues. The germline V gene encodes CDR1 LNHDA and CDR2 SQIVND (reference sequence). CDR3 residues: CASSIDSSSTLHF. As DNA, the CDR3 is TGTGCCAGTAGTATAGACAGTTCCTCCACCCTCCACTTT.

The chain has TRBV30 and TRBJ1-6, with 7 positions matching TRBD1. Germline V lookup: CDR1 GTSNPN, CDR2 SVGIG (reference sequence). The CDR3 has 15 amino acids. After removal of 3 bases from V and 7 bases from J, the junction contained 9 bases not matched to a gene. The CDR3 region is CAWSGLGQLNSPLHF. The CDR3 DNA is TGTGCCTGGAGCGGCTTGGGACAGCTGAATTCACCCCTCCACTTT.

This chain uses TRBV7-9 with TRBJ2-7; 7 bases are a match to TRBD1. Per the germline V gene, CDR1 is SEHNR and CDR2 is FQNEAQ (reference sequence). The CDR3 has 15 residues. V lost 7 bases to trimming and J lost 0 bases; unmatched junction nucleotides: 9. CDR3 coding DNA: TGTGCCAGCACATACGATAGGGACAGCTCCTACGAGCAGTACTTC. Encoded protein: CASTYDRDSSYEQYF.

This clone was seen a single time. The V and J genes are TRBV6-5 and TRBJ2-5, with 7 bases aligning to TRBD2. This CDR3 region has 14 residues. V lost 0 bases to trimming and J lost 6 bases; unmatched junction nucleotides: 4. In germline, CDR1 is MNHEY, CDR2 SVGAGI. The CDR3 here is CASSYSTSRKTQYF. Written as DNA, the CDR3 is TGTGCCAGCAGTTACTCGACTAGCAGGAAGACCCAGTACTTC.

This clone has just one count. The chain joins TRBV6-5 to TRBJ2-7, with TRBD2 as a possible D gene (6 bases). The V end lost 4 bases, the J end lost 0 bases, and 10 bases lay between the germline ends. The CDR3 totals 14 residues. CDR1 MNHEY and CDR2 SVGAGI come from the germline V gene. The CDR3 region has the DNA TGTGCCAGCAGTTCCGACGGGAGCTCCTACGAGCAGTACTTC. This encodes CASSSDGSSYEQYF.

The chain links TRBV12-5 to TRBJ2-1; 7 bases fit TRBD1. Germline V gene lookup returns CDR1 LGHNT and CDR2 FRNRAP. V lost 3 bases, J lost 4 bases, and 9 bases stayed unmatched. The CDR3 consists of 16 residues. The CDR3 loop is CASGFAADRAYNEQFF. CDR3 nucleotide sequence: TGTGCTAGTGGTTTTGCGGCAGACAGGGCATACAATGAGCAGTTCTTC.

This clone was recorded once. This chain joins TRBV27 and TRBJ1-2; D is unclear. Germline V gene data show CDR1 as MNHEY and CDR2 as SMNVEV (reference sequence). CDR3 size: 17 residues. Trimming removed 8 bases at V and 8 bases at J, with 30 bases between. The CDR3 sequence is CASLGMGTYGGSSGYTF. The CDR3 DNA sequence: TGTGCCAGCCTCGGTATGGGTACCTACGGCGGGAGTAGCGGCTACACCTTC.

The J gene is TRBJ1-6, the V gene TRBV30, with D unresolved. V lost 4 bases and J lost 10, with 8 bases in between. CDR3 length: 11 amino acids. Germline V gene data show CDR1 as GTSNPN and CDR2 as SVGIG (reference sequence). The CDR3 bases are TGTGCCTGGATGAGGCACTCACCCCTCCACTTT. It codes for CAWMRHSPLHF.

This sequence joins TRBV5-1 and TRBJ2-1; TRBD2 matches 12 bases. CDR1 is SGHRS and CDR2 is YFSETQ in the germline V gene. The J segment lost 1 base and the V segment lost 4 bases, leaving 6 bases of the junction unmatched. This CDR3 has 17 residues. The CDR3 sequence: CASSQTSGSSSYNEQFF. In DNA, the CDR3 is TGCGCCAGCAGCCAGACTAGCGGGAGTTCTTCCTACAATGAGCAGTTCTTC.

In its sample, this clone was seen once. The chain links TRBV7-2 to TRBJ2-3; D is possibly TRBD1 (6 bases). Deletions cut 1 base from V and 0 bases from J, with 11 bases between. From germline, CDR1 is SGHTA and CDR2 FQGNSA. This CDR3 has 16 amino acids. The CDR3 is CASSLGTERSTDTQYF. The DNA for the CDR3 is TGTGCCAGCAGCTTAGGGACAGAAAGAAGCACAGATACGCAGTATTTT.

The rearrangement links TRBV4-1 to TRBJ1-6; 7 bases line up with TRBD1. The germline gives CDR1 MGHRA, CDR2 YSYEKL. This CDR3 is 17 amino acids long. The J segment lost 7 bases and the V segment lost 2 bases, leaving 11 bases of the junction unmatched. CDR3 DNA sequence: TGCGCCAGCAGCCAACTACCGACAGGGCTTCGGAATTCACCCCTCCACTTT. Its protein product is CASSQLPTGLRNSPLHF.

This clone was counted between two and nine times. The chain is built from TRBV11-3 and TRBJ2-1; 7 positions match TRBD2. Germline V gene data show CDR1 as SGHNT and CDR2 as YENEEA. Losses at the gene ends were 0 bases for V and 15 bases for J; bases not matched to a gene: 8. The CDR3 runs to 13 residues. The CDR3 region has the DNA TGTGCCAGCAGCTTAGAAGATGCGGGGGTCTTGTTCTTC. Translation: CASSLEDAGVLFF.